This TCR beta chain derives from a study of response to subunit inactivated influenza vaccine. Findings and caveats of the study: There was a suggestion from the authors that each seasonal influenza vaccination recruits few new T cells.

Comment on this clonotype: Its antigen is unidentified.

TCRdb re-derived calls from the RT-PCR reads in MiXCR, one entry per CDR3 protein. The sample has 450,000 to 550,000 distinct CDR3 sequences; over 25% are singletons. CDR3 size: 15 residues. V lost 3 bases and J 8 bases, leaving 18 bases between the germline ends. Per germline, CDR1 SGHNT and CDR2 YYREEE (reference sequence). The starting material was CD4+ T cells sorted from PBMCs, obtained 5 days after vaccination. The clonotype originates from a man in his forties or fifties who received an inactivated influenza vaccine. This chain joins TRBV5-4 and TRBJ2-1; possibly TRBD1 or TRBD2 for D (5 bases each). CDR3 protein: CASSSGTHPMDEQFF. The CDR3 DNA follows: TGTGCCAGCAGCTCCGGGACGCACCCGATGGATGAGCAGTTCTTC.